One and the same sample provided the 9 T cell receptor beta chains below, sequenced in a study of blood T cell repertoires in COVID-19. Method: immunoSEQ multiplex PCR; TCRdb's copy keeps in-frame clones and lacks some. The table includes around 120,000 clones, around 85% detected once. Sequencing was carried out using peripheral blood. The receptors were gathered from a man aged 50 to 60 with acute or convalescent COVID-19.

The rearrangement joins TRBV6-5 to TRBJ1-3, with D unclear. This CDR3 has 16 amino acids. The germline V and J ends were trimmed by 0 bases and 0 bases, with 9 bases remaining between them. The germline gives CDR1 MNHEY, CDR2 SVGAGI. CDR3 DNA sequence: TGTGCCAGCAGTTACTCGTCTGCCAGCTCTGGAAACACCATATATTTT. Its translation is CASSYSSASSGNTIYF.

The chain recombines TRBV25-1 with TRBJ1-2; 7 positions agree with TRBD1. CDR1 and CDR2 (germline): MGHDK, SYGVNS. The CDR3 has 17 amino acids. V was pared by 3 bases and J by 0 bases, with 10 bases of the junction left unmatched. The CDR3 bases are TGTGCCAGCAGTGATTCTTCACGACAGGGATCTAACTATGGCTACACCTTC. It translates to CASSDSSRQGSNYGYTF.

V is TRBV10-1 and J is TRBJ2-1; 8 nucleotides agree with TRBD2. Unmatched junction bases numbered 8, after V lost 5 bases and J lost 8 bases. This CDR3 is built from 14 residues. Germline CDR1 WNHNN, CDR2 SYGVQD (reference sequence). CDR3 nucleotide sequence: TGCGCCAGCAGTAAGGCGGGAGGCCTCGATGAGCAGTTCTTC. It encodes CASSKAGGLDEQFF.

The chain links TRBV6-5 to TRBJ2-5; TRBD1 matches 8 bases. CDR1 MNHEY and CDR2 SVGAGI come from the germline V gene. The V gene end was trimmed by 5 bases and the J gene end by 1 base; junction bases not matched to a gene: 3. This CDR3 has 14 amino acids. CDR3 protein: CASSQDRAQETQYF. CDR3 nucleotides: TGTGCCAGCAGTCAGGACAGGGCCCAAGAGACCCAGTACTTC.

The chain employs TRBV28 and TRBJ2-1; TRBD2 aligns across 10 bases. Germline lookup yields CDR1 MDHEN and CDR2 SYDVKM. CDR3 length: 15 residues. Trimming cost V 4 bases and J 2 bases; bases outside gene matches: 2. CDR3 sequence: CASSSSGSAYNEQFF. The CDR3 DNA reads as TGTGCCAGCAGTTCTAGCGGGAGCGCCTACAATGAGCAGTTCTTC.

The chain combines TRBV6-2 or TRBV6-3 with TRBJ2-1; 12 nucleotides agree with TRBD2. V trimming: 2 bases; J trimming: 3 bases; junction bases outside the gene matches: 8. The CDR3 is made up of 18 amino acids. Looked up from germline, CDR1 is MNHEY and CDR2 is SVGEGT. This CDR3 is CASSYSLAGGPGYNEQFF. The DNA of the CDR3 is TGTGCCAGCAGTTACAGCCTAGCGGGGGGGCCGGGCTACAATGAGCAGTTCTTC.

This clone occurred a few times. J is TRBJ2-7 and V is TRBV4-1; weak D call: TRBD2 (5 bases). The germline V gene encodes CDR1 MGHRA and CDR2 YSYEKL. The V gene lost 6 bases and the J gene lost 1 base, with 16 bases spanning the gap. CDR3 size: 15 residues. The CDR3: CASRARLADSYEQYF. CDR3 in DNA: TGCGCCAGCAGGGCCCGGCTAGCAGATTCCTACGAGCAGTACTTC.

The chain uses TRBV21-1 and TRBJ2-4; TRBD1, the table's D call, lacks a check against the DNA. TRBV21-1 is annotated as a pseudogene. This CDR3 region has 14 residues. CDR3 in amino acids: CASRAPRDRGIQYF. The DNA for the CDR3 is TGTGCCAGCAGAGCACCCCGGGACAGAGGGATTCAGTACTTC.

The chain employs TRBV21-1 and TRBJ1-3; the D segment call TRBD1 is taken from the table without a DNA check. TRBV21-1 is marked as a pseudogene. The CDR3 has 16 residues. The DNA of the CDR3 is TGTGCCAGCAGCAAGGACCCCCAGGGAAGAGGAAACACCATATATTTT. Translating gives CASSKDPQGRGNTIYF.